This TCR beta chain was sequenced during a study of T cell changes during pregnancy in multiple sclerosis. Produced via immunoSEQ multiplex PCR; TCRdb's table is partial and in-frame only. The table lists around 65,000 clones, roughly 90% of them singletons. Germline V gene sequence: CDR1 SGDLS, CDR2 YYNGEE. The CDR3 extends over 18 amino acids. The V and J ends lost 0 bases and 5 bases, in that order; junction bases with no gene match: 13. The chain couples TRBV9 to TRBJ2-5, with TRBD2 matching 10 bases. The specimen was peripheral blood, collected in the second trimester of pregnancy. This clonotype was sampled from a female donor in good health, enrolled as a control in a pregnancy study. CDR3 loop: CASSVGYPSGGAGETQYF. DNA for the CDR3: TGTGCCAGCAGCGTAGGTTATCCGAGCGGGGGGGCTGGGGAGACCCAGTACTTC.